This T cell receptor (beta chain) came from a study of T cell changes during pregnancy in multiple sclerosis. The CDR3 totals 15 residues. With V trimmed by 6 bases and J by 6 bases, 5 bases remained unmatched. Germline-derived CDR1 and CDR2 are MGHDK and SYGVNS. The table came from immunoSEQ multiplex PCR; TCRdb's copy has only in-frame clones and leaves some out. The sample contains tens of thousands of clones, 90% of which appear only once. This sample comprised CD8+ T cells from peripheral blood mononuclear cells, obtained in the third trimester of pregnancy. The chain joins TRBV25-1 to TRBJ2-1, with TRBD2 matching over 13 bases. The TCR sequence derives from a female donor with multiple sclerosis, enrolled in a pregnancy study. The CDR3 region has the DNA TGTGCCAGCAGGCGACTAGCGGGGGGACTCAATGAGCAGTTCTTC. It yields the protein CASRRLAGGLNEQFF.